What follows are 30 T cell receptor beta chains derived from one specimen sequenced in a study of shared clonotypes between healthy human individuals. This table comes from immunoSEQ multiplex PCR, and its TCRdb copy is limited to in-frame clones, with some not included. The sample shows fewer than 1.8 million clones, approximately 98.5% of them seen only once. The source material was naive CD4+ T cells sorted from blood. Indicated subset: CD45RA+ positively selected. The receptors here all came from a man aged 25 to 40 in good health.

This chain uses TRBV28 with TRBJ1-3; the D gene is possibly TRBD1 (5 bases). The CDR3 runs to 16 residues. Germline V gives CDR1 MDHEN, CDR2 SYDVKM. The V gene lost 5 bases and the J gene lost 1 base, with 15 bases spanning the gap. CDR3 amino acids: CASSPHSSGSGNTIYF. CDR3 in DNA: TGTGCCAGCAGTCCCCACTCCTCAGGGTCTGGAAACACCATATATTTT.

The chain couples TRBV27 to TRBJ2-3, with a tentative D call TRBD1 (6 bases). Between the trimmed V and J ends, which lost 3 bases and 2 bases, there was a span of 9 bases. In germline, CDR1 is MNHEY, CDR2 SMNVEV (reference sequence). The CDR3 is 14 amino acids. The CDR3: CASSLDRYTDTQYF. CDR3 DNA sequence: TGTGCCAGCAGTTTGGACAGATACACAGATACGCAGTATTTT.

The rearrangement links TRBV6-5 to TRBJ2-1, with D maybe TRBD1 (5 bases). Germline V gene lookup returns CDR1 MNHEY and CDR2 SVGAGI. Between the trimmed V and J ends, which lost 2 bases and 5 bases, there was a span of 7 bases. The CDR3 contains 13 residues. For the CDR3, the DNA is TGTGCCAGCAGTTACCAGACAGACAATGAGCAGTTCTTC. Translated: CASSYQTDNEQFF.

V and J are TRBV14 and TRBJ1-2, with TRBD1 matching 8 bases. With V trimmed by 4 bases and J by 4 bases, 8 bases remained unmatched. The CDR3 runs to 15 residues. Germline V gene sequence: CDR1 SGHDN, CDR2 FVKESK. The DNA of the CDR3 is TGTGCCAGCAGCCGAAACAGGGGGGACTTCTATGGCTACACCTTC. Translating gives CASSRNRGDFYGYTF.

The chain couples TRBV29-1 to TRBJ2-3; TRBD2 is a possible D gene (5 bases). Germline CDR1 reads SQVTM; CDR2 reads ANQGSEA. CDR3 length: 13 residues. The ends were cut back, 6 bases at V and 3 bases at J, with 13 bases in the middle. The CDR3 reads CSVERKRTDTQYF. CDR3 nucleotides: TGCAGCGTAGAACGAAAGCGGACAGATACGCAGTATTTT.

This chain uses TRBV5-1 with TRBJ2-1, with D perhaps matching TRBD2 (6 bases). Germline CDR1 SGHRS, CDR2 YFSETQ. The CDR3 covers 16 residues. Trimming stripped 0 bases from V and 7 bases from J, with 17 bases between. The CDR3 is CASSLAGGTGSNEQFF. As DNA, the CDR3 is TGCGCCAGCAGCTTGGCCGGCGGGACCGGGTCGAATGAGCAGTTCTTC. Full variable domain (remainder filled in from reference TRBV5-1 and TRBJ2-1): KAGVTQTPRYLIKTRGQQVTLSCSPISGHRSVSWYQQTPGQGLQFLFEYFSETQRNKGNFPGRFSGRQFSNSRSEMNVSTLELGDSALYLCASSLAGGTGSNEQFFGPGTRLTVL.

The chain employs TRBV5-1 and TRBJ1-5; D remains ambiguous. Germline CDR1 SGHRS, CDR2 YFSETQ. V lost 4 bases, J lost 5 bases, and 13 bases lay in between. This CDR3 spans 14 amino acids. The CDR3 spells CASSPDGFDQPQHF. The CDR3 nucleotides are TGCGCCAGCAGCCCTGACGGGTTCGATCAGCCCCAGCATTTT.

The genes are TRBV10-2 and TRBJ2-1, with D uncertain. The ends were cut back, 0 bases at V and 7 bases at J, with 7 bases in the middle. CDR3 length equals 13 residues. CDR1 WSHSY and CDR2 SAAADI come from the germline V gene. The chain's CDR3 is CASSESVVNEQFF. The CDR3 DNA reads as TGCGCCAGCAGTGAGTCGGTGGTGAATGAGCAGTTCTTC.

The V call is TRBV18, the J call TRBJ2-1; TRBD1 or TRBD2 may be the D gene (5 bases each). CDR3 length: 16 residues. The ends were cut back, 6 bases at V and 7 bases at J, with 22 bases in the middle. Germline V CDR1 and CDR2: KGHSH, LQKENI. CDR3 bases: TGTGCCAGCTCCCCTAAAGCGGCCACGGGGCGAAATGAGCAGTTCTTC. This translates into CASSPKAATGRNEQFF.

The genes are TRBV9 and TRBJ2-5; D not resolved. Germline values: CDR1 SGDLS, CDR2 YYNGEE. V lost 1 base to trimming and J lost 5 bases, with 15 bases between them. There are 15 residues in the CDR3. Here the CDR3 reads CASSVFGRPLETQYF. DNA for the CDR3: TGTGCCAGCAGCGTATTCGGACGCCCGCTGGAGACCCAGTACTTC. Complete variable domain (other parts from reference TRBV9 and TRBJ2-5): DSGVTQTPKHLITATGQRVTLRCSPRSGDLSVYWYQQSLDQGLQFLIQYYNGEERAKGNILERFSAQQFPDLHSELNLSSLELGDSALYFCASSVFGRPLETQYFGPGTRLLVL.

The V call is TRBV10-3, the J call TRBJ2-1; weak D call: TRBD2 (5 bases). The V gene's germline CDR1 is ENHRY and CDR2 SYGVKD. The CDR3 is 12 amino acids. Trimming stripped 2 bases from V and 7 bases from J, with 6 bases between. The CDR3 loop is CAISERTNEQFF. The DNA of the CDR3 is TGTGCCATCAGTGAGAGGACTAATGAGCAGTTCTTC.

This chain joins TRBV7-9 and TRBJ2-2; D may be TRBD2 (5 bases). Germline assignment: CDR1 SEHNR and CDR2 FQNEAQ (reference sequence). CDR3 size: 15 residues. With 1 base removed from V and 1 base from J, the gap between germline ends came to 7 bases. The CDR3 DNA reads TGTGCCAGCAGCTTAGTTCGGGGGAACACCGGGGAGCTGTTTTTT. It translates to CASSLVRGNTGELFF.

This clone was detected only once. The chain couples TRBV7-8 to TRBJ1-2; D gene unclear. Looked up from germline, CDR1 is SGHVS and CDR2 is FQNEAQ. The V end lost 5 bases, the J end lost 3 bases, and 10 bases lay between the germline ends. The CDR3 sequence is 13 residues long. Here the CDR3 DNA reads TGTGCCAGCAGCCCAGGTGATCACTATGGCTACACCTTC. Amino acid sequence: CASSPGDHYGYTF.

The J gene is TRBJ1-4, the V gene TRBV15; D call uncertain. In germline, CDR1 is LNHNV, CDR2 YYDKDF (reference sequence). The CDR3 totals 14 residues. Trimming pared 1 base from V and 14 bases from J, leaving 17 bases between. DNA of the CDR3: TGTGCCACCAGCAGAGGTGGGGTGGGGATTGGGCTGTTTTTT. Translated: CATSRGGVGIGLFF.

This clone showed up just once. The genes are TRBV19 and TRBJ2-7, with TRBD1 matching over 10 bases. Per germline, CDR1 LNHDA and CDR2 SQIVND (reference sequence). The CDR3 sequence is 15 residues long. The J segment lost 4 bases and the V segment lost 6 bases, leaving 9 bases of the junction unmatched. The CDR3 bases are TGTGCCAGTAGCTCACCGGGACAGGGGTTTTACGAGCAGTACTTC. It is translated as CASSSPGQGFYEQYF.

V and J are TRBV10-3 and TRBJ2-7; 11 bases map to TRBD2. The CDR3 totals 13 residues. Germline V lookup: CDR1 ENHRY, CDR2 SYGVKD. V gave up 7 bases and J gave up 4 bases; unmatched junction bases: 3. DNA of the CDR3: TGTGCCATCACTACTAGCGGGAGATACGAGCAGTACTTC. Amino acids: CAITTSGRYEQYF.

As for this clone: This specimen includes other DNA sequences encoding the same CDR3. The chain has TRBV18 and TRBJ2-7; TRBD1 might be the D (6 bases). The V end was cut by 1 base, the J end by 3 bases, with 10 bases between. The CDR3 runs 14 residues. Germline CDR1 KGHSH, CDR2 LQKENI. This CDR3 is CASSPREGGYEQYF. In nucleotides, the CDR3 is TGTGCCAGCTCACCACGGGAAGGGGGCTACGAGCAGTACTTC.

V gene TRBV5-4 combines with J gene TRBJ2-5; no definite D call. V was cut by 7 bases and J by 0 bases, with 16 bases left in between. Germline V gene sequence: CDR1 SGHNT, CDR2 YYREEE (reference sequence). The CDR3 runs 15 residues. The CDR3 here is CASGHRNQDQETQYF. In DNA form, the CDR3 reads TGTGCCAGCGGCCACAGAAATCAAGACCAAGAGACCCAGTACTTC.

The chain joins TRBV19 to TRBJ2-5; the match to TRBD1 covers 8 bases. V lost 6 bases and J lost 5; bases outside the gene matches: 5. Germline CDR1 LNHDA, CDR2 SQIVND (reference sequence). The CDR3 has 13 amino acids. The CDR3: CASRRTGTETQYF. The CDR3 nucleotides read TGTGCCAGTAGACGGACAGGGACGGAGACCCAGTACTTC.

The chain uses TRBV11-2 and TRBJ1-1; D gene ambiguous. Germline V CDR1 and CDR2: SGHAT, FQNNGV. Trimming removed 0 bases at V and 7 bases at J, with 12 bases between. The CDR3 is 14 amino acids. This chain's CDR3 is CASSLDRATIEAFF. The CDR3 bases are TGTGCCAGCAGCTTAGATCGGGCCACGATTGAAGCTTTCTTT.

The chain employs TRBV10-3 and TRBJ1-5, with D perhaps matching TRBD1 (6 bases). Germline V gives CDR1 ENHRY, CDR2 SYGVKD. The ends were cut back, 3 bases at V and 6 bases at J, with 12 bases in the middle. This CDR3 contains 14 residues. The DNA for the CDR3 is TGTGCCATCAGTGAAACAGGGATGTCTCAGCCCCAGCATTTT. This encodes CAISETGMSQPQHF.

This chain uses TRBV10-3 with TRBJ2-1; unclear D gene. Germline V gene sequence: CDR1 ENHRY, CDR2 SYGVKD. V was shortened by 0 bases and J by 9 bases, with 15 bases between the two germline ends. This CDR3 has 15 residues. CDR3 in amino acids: CAISESRTNNPEQFF. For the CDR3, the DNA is TGTGCCATCAGTGAGTCGAGGACGAACAATCCTGAGCAGTTCTTC.

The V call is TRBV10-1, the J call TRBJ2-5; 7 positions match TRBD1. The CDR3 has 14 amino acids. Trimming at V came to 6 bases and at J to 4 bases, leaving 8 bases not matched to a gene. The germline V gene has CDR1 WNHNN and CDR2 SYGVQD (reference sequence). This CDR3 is CASSGTTGLETQYF. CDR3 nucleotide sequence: TGCGCCAGCAGCGGGACGACAGGGTTAGAGACCCAGTACTTC.

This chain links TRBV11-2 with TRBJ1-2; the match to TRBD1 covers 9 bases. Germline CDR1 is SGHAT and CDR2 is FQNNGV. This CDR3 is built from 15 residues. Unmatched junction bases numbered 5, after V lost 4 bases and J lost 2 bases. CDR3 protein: CASSYHRGRNYGYTF. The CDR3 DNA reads TGTGCCAGCAGCTACCACAGGGGGCGAAACTATGGCTACACCTTC. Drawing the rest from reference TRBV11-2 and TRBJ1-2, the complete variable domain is EAGVAQSPRYKIIEKRQSVAFWCNPISGHATLYWYQQILGQGPKLLIQFQNNGVVDDSQLPKDRFSAERLKGVDSTLKIQPAKLEDSAVYLCASSYHRGRNYGYTFGSGTRLTVV.

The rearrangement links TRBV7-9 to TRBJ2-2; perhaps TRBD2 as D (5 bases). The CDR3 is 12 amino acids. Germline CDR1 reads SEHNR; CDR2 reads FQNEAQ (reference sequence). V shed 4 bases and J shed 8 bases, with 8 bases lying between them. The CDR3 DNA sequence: TGTGCCAGCAGCTCCGGGGAGGGGGAGCTGTTTTTT. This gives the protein CASSSGEGELFF.

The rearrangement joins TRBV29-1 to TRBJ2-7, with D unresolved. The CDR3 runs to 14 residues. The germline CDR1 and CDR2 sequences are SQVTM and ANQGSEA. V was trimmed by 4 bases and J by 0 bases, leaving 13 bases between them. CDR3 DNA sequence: TGCAGCGTTGGAATAGGTGTACTCTCCTACGAGCAGTACTTC. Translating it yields CSVGIGVLSYEQYF.

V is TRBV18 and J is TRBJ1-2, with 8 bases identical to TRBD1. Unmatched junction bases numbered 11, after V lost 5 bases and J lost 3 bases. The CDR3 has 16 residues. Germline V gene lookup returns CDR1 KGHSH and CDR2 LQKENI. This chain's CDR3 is CASSNLDRDIHYGYTF. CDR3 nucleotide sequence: TGTGCCAGCTCAAACTTGGACAGGGATATTCACTATGGCTACACCTTC.

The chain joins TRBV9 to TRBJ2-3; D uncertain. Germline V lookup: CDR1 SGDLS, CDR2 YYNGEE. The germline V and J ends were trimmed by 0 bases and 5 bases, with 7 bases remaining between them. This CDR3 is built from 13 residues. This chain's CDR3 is CASSVGIVDTQYF. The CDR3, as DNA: TGTGCCAGCAGCGTAGGGATAGTAGATACGCAGTATTTT. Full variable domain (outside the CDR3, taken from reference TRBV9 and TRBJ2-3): DSGVTQTPKHLITATGQRVTLRCSPRSGDLSVYWYQQSLDQGLQFLIQYYNGEERAKGNILERFSAQQFPDLHSELNLSSLELGDSALYFCASSVGIVDTQYFGPGTRLTVL.

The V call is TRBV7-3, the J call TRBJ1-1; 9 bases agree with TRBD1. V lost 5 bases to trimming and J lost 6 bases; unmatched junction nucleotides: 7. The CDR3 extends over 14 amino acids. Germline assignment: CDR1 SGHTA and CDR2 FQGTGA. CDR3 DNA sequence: TGTGCCAGCAGCCCGAACAGGGGGCGGGCTGAAGCTTTCTTT. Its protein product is CASSPNRGRAEAFF.

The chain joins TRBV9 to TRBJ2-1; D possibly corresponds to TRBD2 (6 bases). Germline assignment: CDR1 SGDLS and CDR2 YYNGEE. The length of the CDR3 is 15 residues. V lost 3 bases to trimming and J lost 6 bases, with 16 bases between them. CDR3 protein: CASSGGWGGPNEQFF. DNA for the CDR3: TGTGCCAGCAGCGGGGGATGGGGAGGTCCCAATGAGCAGTTCTTC.